The clone carrying this T cell receptor beta chain was seen only a few times. Its antigen remains unknown. This entry comes from a study of cytomegalovirus exposure and HLA in healthy donors. Study outcomes and limitations: For TCR beta chains, V- and J-gene trimming was later linked to a missense DCLRE1C variant. There were several of the most significant clusters that appeared linked to common viral pathogens in a later analysis. Sequencing probably produced one cluster of sequence variants that were highly shared.

The CDR3 length is 14 residues. V was clipped by 2 bases and J by 7 bases; unmatched bases: 3. The V gene's germline CDR1 is WSHSY and CDR2 SAAADI. In the PCR, 60 Vbeta and 13 Jbeta primers were used. Method: immunoSEQ multiplex PCR; TCRdb's copy keeps in-frame clones and lacks some. The table records around 90,000 clones, around 81% of them present only once. The V gene is TRBV10-2, the J gene TRBJ1-5, with TRBD1 matching 9 bases. The sequence came from a man aged 25 to 40 in good health and CMV-seronegative. The source material was PBMCs. In nucleotides, the CDR3 is TGCGCCAGCAGTGAGGGGGACAGGGTCCAGCCCCAGCATTTT. Amino acids: CASSEGDRVQPQHF.